The TCR beta chain described here comes from a study of identical twins. TCRdb called the 5' RACE reads again in MiXCR, with one record for every CDR3 protein. Here the sample spans roughly 1,500,000 distinct CDR3 sequences, about 30% being singletons. This clonotype was seen a few times. Its antigen is currently unknown. Broader study findings: Models underestimated out-of-frame TCR alpha sharing in monozygotic twins. In drawing conclusions, the study used cross-sectional statistical analysis and did not follow the same donors. Cord blood beta clonotypes that were abundant carried fewer insertions, and memory repertoires showed no such trend.

CDR3 size: 13 residues. The germline V gene encodes CDR1 SGHAT and CDR2 FQNNGV. V shed 4 bases and J shed 9 bases, with 13 bases lying between them. The rearrangement links TRBV11-2 to TRBJ2-1; weak D call: TRBD1 (6 bases). The clonotype originates from a newborn girl in good health. Sample: cord blood. The chain's CDR3 is CASSWEQGSEQFF. CDR3 DNA sequence: TGTGCCAGCAGCTGGGAACAGGGTAGTGAGCAGTTCTTC. Variable domain in full (rest from reference TRBV11-2 and TRBJ2-1): EAGVAQSPRYKIIEKRQSVAFWCNPISGHATLYWYQQILGQGPKLLIQFQNNGVVDDSQLPKDRFSAERLKGVDSTLKIQPAKLEDSAVYLCASSWEQGSEQFFGPGTRLTVL.